What follows are 30 T cell receptor beta chains derived from one specimen sequenced in a study of shared clonotypes between healthy human individuals. Profiling relied on immunoSEQ multiplex PCR, and the TCRdb table lists in-frame clones only, not all of them. Of 550,000 to 600,000 clones in the sample, around 76% were seen once. Sequencing input: PBMCs. The source of these receptors is a woman aged 40 to 50 in good health. Some clones in this sample may be carry-over from other donors' samples.

This rearrangement joins TRBV7-3 to TRBJ2-5; possibly TRBD1 for D (5 bases). CDR3 size: 14 residues. V lost 5 bases and J 9 bases, leaving 19 bases between the germline ends. The germline CDR1 and CDR2 sequences are SGHTA and FQGTGA. Written as DNA, the CDR3 is TGTGCCAGCAGCCCAGGGTTCCTCCCGGCAGCCCAGTACTTC. It is translated as CASSPGFLPAAQYF.

The chain is built from TRBV5-1 and TRBJ2-7; 9 bases are shared with TRBD1. The CDR3 length is 18 residues. V gave up 3 bases and J gave up 1 base; unmatched junction bases: 14. Germline assignment: CDR1 SGHRS and CDR2 YFSETQ. The CDR3 nucleotides read TGCGCCAGCAGCTGGATGACAGGGGGTGAACCCCTATCCTACGAGCAGTACTTC. Its translation is CASSWMTGGEPLSYEQYF.

This chain connects TRBV9 to TRBJ2-2, with TRBD1 matching over 8 bases. V trimming: 0 bases; J trimming: 6 bases; junction bases outside the gene matches: 1. The CDR3 runs to 14 residues. Germline CDR1 and CDR2: SGDLS and YYNGEE. The CDR3, as DNA: TGTGCCAGCAGCGTAGTCAGGGGGCCCGGGGAGCTGTTTTTT. Translating it yields CASSVVRGPGELFF.

This clone was observed once. The chain is built from TRBV28 and TRBJ2-1; 13 nucleotides agree with TRBD2. CDR1 is MDHEN and CDR2 is SYDVKM in the germline V gene. J was trimmed by 6 bases and V by 5 bases; bases with no gene match: 4. The CDR3 has 15 amino acids. The CDR3 DNA follows: TGTGCCAGCAGTCCGACTAGCGGGAGGACCAATGAGCAGTTCTTC. Its protein is CASSPTSGRTNEQFF.

V and J are TRBV27 and TRBJ2-7; 9 bases agree with TRBD1. This CDR3 region has 17 residues. Germline-derived CDR1 and CDR2 are MNHEY and SMNVEV (reference sequence). V dropped 6 bases and J dropped 2; count of bases not matched to a gene: 14. The CDR3 bases are TGTGCCAGCAGCCGGGACAGGGTTTCAATCGGAACCTACGAGCAGTACTTC. Translating gives CASSRDRVSIGTYEQYF.

The chain recombines TRBV7-6 with TRBJ1-4; D might be TRBD1 (6 bases). V shed 1 base and J shed 6 bases, with 15 bases lying between them. CDR1 and CDR2 (germline): SGHVS, FNYEAQ. The CDR3 is 16 amino acids. The CDR3 sequence: CASSLDPGGAHEKLFF. DNA for the CDR3: TGTGCCAGCAGCTTAGACCCCGGGGGGGCGCATGAAAAACTGTTTTTT.

This chain connects TRBV5-1 to TRBJ2-5; possible D gene TRBD1, 5 bases. The CDR3 runs 16 residues. The V gene's germline CDR1 is SGHRS and CDR2 YFSETQ. With 0 bases removed from V and 1 base from J, the gap between germline ends came to 13 bases. The CDR3 loop reads CASSLGSLGAQETQYF. The CDR3 DNA sequence: TGCGCCAGCAGCTTGGGCTCCTTAGGGGCCCAAGAGACCCAGTACTTC.

This clone came up a few times. V and J are TRBV7-9 and TRBJ1-1; D is uncertain. CDR3 length: 17 amino acids. CDR1 SEHNR and CDR2 FQNEAQ come from the germline V gene (reference sequence). Trimming cost V 8 bases and J 0 bases, with 22 bases left between them. The CDR3 reads CASQPRDAPLMNTEAFF. The CDR3 nucleotides are TGTGCCAGCCAGCCCAGAGACGCTCCCCTTATGAACACTGAAGCTTTCTTT.

Only a few counts were recorded for this clone. This chain uses TRBV5-1 with TRBJ2-3, with 11 bases aligning to TRBD2. CDR1 SGHRS and CDR2 YFSETQ come from the germline V gene. The length of the CDR3 is 15 residues. Losses at the gene ends were 4 bases for V and 8 bases for J; bases not matched to a gene: 9. In DNA form, the CDR3 reads TGCGCCAGCAGCCCGGGGGGGACTAGCGGCGTTACGCAGTATTTT. Residues: CASSPGGTSGVTQYF.

The chain is built from TRBV6-5 and TRBJ2-2, with D maybe TRBD2 (6 bases). This CDR3 region has 13 residues. Germline V lookup: CDR1 MNHEY, CDR2 SVGAGI. V was cut by 5 bases and J by 6 bases, with 10 bases left in between. CDR3 amino acids: CASSAPGAGELFF. The CDR3 DNA reads TGTGCCAGCAGTGCCCCGGGGGCCGGGGAGCTGTTTTTT.

To note about this clone: An end of the junction does not agree with germline; a read error may underlie this. The CDR3 loop reads CLTGERDSLYGYTF. CDR3 nucleotide sequence: TGCCTAACGGGGGAACGAGACAGTCTCTATGGCTACACCTTC. This rearrangement joins TRBV6-5 to TRBJ1-2; weak D call: TRBD1 (5 bases). This CDR3 spans 14 amino acids. The germline CDR1 and CDR2 sequences are MNHEY and SVGAGI.

The CDR3: CASSYGGPGQPQHF. CDR3 in DNA: TGTGCCAGCAGTTACGGGGGGCCGGGTCAGCCCCAGCATTTT. The chain combines TRBV6-6 with TRBJ1-5, with D possibly being TRBD1 (6 bases). Germline V lookup: CDR1 MNHNY, CDR2 SVGAGI (reference sequence). Trimming pared 2 bases from V and 6 bases from J, leaving 11 bases between. CDR3 length: 14 residues.

The chain couples TRBV6-1 to TRBJ2-7; perhaps TRBD1 as D (6 bases). The CDR3 is made up of 15 amino acids. In germline, CDR1 is MNHNS, CDR2 SASEGT. The germline V and J ends were trimmed by 3 bases and 1 base, with 13 bases remaining between them. As DNA, the CDR3 is TGTGCCAGCAGTGACACAGGGTTTCGGTCCTACGAGCAGTACTTC. Amino acids: CASSDTGFRSYEQYF.

This clone showed up just a few times. The chain is built from TRBV9 and TRBJ2-7; D gene uncertain. Per the germline V gene, CDR1 is SGDLS and CDR2 is YYNGEE. Trimming pared 0 bases from V and 6 bases from J, leaving 16 bases between. This CDR3 has 15 amino acids. CDR3 residues: CASSVEGSAAREQYF. The DNA of the CDR3 is TGTGCCAGCAGCGTAGAAGGCTCGGCAGCCCGCGAGCAGTACTTC.

The chain couples TRBV5-4 to TRBJ2-7; the match to TRBD2 covers 13 bases. In germline, CDR1 is SGHNT, CDR2 YYREEE (reference sequence). The CDR3 totals 15 residues. V shed 4 bases and J 5 bases; nucleotides not matched to a gene: 6. The CDR3 region has the DNA TGTGCCAGCAGCCAGGGACTAGCGGGACGGGACGAGCAGTACTTC. Its translation: CASSQGLAGRDEQYF.

J is TRBJ1-3 and V is TRBV13, with D unresolved. CDR1 is PRHDT and CDR2 is FYEKMQ in the germline V gene (reference sequence). The CDR3 has 15 residues. V shed 6 bases and J shed 0 bases, with 12 bases lying between them. This CDR3 reads CASRLRALSGNTIYF. The CDR3 nucleotides are TGTGCCAGCAGATTACGAGCCCTCTCTGGAAACACCATATATTTT. Combining the CDR3 with reference TRBV13 and TRBJ1-3 gives the whole variable domain AAGVIQSPRHLIKEKRETATLKCYPIPRHDTVYWYQQGPGQDPQFLISFYEKMQSDKGSIPDRFSAQQFSDYHSELNMSSLELGDSALYFCASRLRALSGNTIYFGEGSWLTVV.

The rearrangement uses TRBV5-1 and TRBJ2-5, with D hard to call. The CDR3 has 14 amino acids. Trimming took off 0 bases at V and 5 bases at J, with 11 bases between the two ends. The germline V gene encodes CDR1 SGHRS and CDR2 YFSETQ. The CDR3 is CASSLVRRRETQYF. The CDR3 bases are TGCGCCAGCAGCTTGGTACGGCGTCGGGAGACCCAGTACTTC.

The gene calls are TRBV30 and TRBJ2-7; 13 nucleotides agree with TRBD2. V dropped 4 bases and J dropped 4; count of bases not matched to a gene: 13. CDR1 GTSNPN and CDR2 SVGIG come from the germline V gene (reference sequence). This CDR3 is 17 amino acids long. The CDR3 region has the DNA TGTGCCTGGAACTCCGCCCGGACTAGCGGGAGTAGTTACGAGCAGTACTTC. Amino acids: CAWNSARTSGSSYEQYF.

This clone was detected a few times. The chain employs TRBV7-9 and TRBJ2-7; TRBD1 agrees at 9 bases. The J segment lost 3 bases and the V segment lost 0 bases, leaving 0 bases of the junction unmatched. This CDR3 comprises 14 residues. Germline CDR1 reads SEHNR; CDR2 reads FQNEAQ (reference sequence). DNA for the CDR3: TGTGCCAGCAGCTTAGCGGGACAGGGCTACGAGCAGTACTTC. It codes for CASSLAGQGYEQYF.

The chain employs TRBV4-2 and TRBJ1-1; D remains ambiguous. The germline V gene encodes CDR1 LGHNA and CDR2 YNFKEQ. V gave up 4 bases and J gave up 3 bases, with 15 bases separating them. CDR3 length equals 15 residues. For the CDR3, the DNA is TGTGCCAGCAGCCCAGGCCCGGGAGTGGACACTGAAGCTTTCTTT. As protein: CASSPGPGVDTEAFF.

In its sample, this clone was seen a few times. The V call is TRBV18, the J call TRBJ2-7; D is possibly TRBD2 (5 bases). Germline-derived CDR1 and CDR2 are KGHSH and LQKENI. Trimming pared 2 bases from V and 4 bases from J, leaving 15 bases between. The CDR3 has 15 residues. CDR3 nucleotides: TGTGCCAGCTCACCAGGTGGGGTTGGAGGATACGAGCAGTACTTC. Protein product: CASSPGGVGGYEQYF.

V is TRBV27 and J is TRBJ2-3, with TRBD1 matching 8 bases. Germline V gene sequence: CDR1 MNHEY, CDR2 SMNVEV (reference sequence). Unmatched junction bases numbered 7, after V lost 4 bases and J lost 1 base. This CDR3 contains 16 residues. CDR3 in DNA: TGTGCCAGCAGTTCTCAGGGGGCCCCGGGCACAGATACGCAGTATTTT. It is translated as CASSSQGAPGTDTQYF.

There are a few counts of this clone. The chain uses TRBV30 and TRBJ2-1; D unclear. Germline CDR1 and CDR2: GTSNPN and SVGIG (reference sequence). The CDR3 is made up of 16 amino acids. Trimming shortened V by 3 bases and J by 3 bases, and 18 bases separated the two germline ends. The CDR3 bases are TGTGCCTGGAGCCGAAGGGCCCGGTTTGTCTACAATGAGCAGTTCTTC. Its protein is CAWSRRARFVYNEQFF.

The genes are TRBV27 and TRBJ2-1; D call uncertain. The CDR3 totals 16 residues. Trimming took off 5 bases at V and 2 bases at J, with 16 bases between the two ends. Germline CDR1 is MNHEY and CDR2 is SMNVEV (reference sequence). The CDR3 sequence is CASSPTLLDPYNEQFF. Written as DNA, the CDR3 is TGTGCCAGCAGTCCCACTCTCCTAGACCCCTACAATGAGCAGTTCTTC.

The J gene is TRBJ2-1, the V gene TRBV19; 10 bases align to TRBD2. Germline CDR1 and CDR2: LNHDA and SQIVND (reference sequence). The length of the CDR3 is 16 residues. The trim removed 6 bases at V and 5 bases at J, leaving 10 bases unmatched. The CDR3 region is CASRGLAETRHNEQFF. CDR3 coding DNA: TGTGCCAGTAGAGGACTAGCGGAGACGAGGCACAATGAGCAGTTCTTC.

The chain carries TRBV30 and TRBJ2-5; D ambiguous. There are 13 residues in the CDR3. The V end lost 0 bases, the J end lost 2 bases, and 7 bases lay between the germline ends. The V gene's germline CDR1 is GTSNPN and CDR2 SVGIG (reference sequence). CDR3 nucleotide sequence: TGTGCCTGGAGTGTACGCATACAAGAGACCCAGTACTTC. This codes for CAWSVRIQETQYF.

CDR3 coding DNA: TGTGCCAGCAGCGAACAAGGGGGGACTGAAGCTTTCTTT. Amino acids: CASSEQGGTEAFF. The rearrangement uses TRBV9 and TRBJ1-1, with D maybe TRBD1 (6 bases). The CDR3 is 13 amino acids. The germline V gene encodes CDR1 SGDLS and CDR2 YYNGEE. Between the trimmed V and J ends, which lost 3 bases and 5 bases, there was a span of 11 bases. Filled out from reference TRBV9 and TRBJ1-1, the complete variable domain reads DSGVTQTPKHLITATGQRVTLRCSPRSGDLSVYWYQQSLDQGLQFLIQYYNGEERAKGNILERFSAQQFPDLHSELNLSSLELGDSALYFCASSEQGGTEAFFGQGTRLTVV.

Ten or more counts support this clone. The rearrangement joins TRBV27 to TRBJ2-7; TRBD1 matches 9 bases. V lost 6 bases to trimming and J lost 3 bases; unmatched junction nucleotides: 9. The CDR3 contains 15 residues. The germline CDR1 and CDR2 sequences are MNHEY and SMNVEV (reference sequence). The CDR3 protein is CASSQKPGQGYEQYF. DNA of the CDR3: TGTGCCAGCAGCCAGAAGCCGGGACAGGGCTACGAGCAGTACTTC.

V and J are TRBV18 and TRBJ1-2; unclear D gene. Per germline, CDR1 KGHSH and CDR2 LQKENI. V lost 2 bases and J lost 0, with 13 bases in between. The CDR3 runs to 16 residues. The CDR3 DNA is TGTGCCAGCTCACCAACTATGGAGAGGCCTAACTATGGCTACACCTTC. Translating it yields CASSPTMERPNYGYTF. The full variable domain, in which reference TRBV18 and TRBJ1-2 provide the parts outside the CDR3, is NAGVMQNPRHLVRRRGQEARLRCSPMKGHSHVYWYRQLPEEGLKFMVYLQKENIIDESGMPKERFSAEFPKEGPSILRIQQVVRGDSAAYFCASSPTMERPNYGYTFGSGTRLTVV.

This clone was counted only a few times. This chain joins TRBV5-1 and TRBJ2-3; D is unclear. Germline V CDR1 and CDR2: SGHRS, YFSETQ. V gave up 4 bases and J gave up 2 bases, with 17 bases separating them. The length of the CDR3 is 16 residues. As DNA, the CDR3 is TGCGCCAGCAGCAGAAGGGAAGGCTCCTCCACAGATACGCAGTATTTT. Translated: CASSRREGSSTDTQYF. The whole variable domain, remainder taken from reference TRBV5-1 and TRBJ2-3, is KAGVTQTPRYLIKTRGQQVTLSCSPISGHRSVSWYQQTPGQGLQFLFEYFSETQRNKGNFPGRFSGRQFSNSRSEMNVSTLELGDSALYLCASSRREGSSTDTQYFGPGTRLTVL.